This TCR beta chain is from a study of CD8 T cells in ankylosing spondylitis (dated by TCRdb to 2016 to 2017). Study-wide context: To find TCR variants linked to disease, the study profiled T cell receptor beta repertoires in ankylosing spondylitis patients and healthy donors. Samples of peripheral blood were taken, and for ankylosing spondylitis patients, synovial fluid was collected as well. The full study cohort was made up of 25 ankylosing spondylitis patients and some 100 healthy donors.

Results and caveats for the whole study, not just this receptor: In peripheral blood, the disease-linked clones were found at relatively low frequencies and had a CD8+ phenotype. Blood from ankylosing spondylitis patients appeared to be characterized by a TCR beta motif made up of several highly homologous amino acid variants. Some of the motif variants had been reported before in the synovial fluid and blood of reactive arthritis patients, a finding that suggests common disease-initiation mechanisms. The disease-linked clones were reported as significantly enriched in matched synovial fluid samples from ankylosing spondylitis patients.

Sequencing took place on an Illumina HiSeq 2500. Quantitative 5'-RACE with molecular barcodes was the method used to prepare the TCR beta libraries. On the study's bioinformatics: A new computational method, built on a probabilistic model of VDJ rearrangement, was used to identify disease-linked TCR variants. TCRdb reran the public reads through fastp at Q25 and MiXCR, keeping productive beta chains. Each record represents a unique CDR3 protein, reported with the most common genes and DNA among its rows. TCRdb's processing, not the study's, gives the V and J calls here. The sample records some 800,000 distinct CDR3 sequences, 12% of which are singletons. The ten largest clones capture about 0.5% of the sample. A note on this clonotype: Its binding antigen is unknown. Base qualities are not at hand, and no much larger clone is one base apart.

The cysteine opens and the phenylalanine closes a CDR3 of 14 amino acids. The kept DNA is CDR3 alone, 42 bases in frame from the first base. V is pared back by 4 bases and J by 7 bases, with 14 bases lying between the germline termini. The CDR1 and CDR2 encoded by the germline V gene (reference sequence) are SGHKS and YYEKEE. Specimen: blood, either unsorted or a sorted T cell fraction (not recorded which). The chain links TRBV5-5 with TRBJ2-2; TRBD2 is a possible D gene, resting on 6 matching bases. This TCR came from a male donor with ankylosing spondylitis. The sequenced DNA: TGTGCCAGCAGCGATCCCCCGGGGGTCGGGGAGCTGTTTTTT. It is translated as CASSDPPGVGELFF.